This record covers a single TCR beta chain. This clone has only one observation. No antigen is known for it. No clone much larger than this one lies a single base away; base qualities are absent. This record belongs to a study of blood T cell repertoires in COVID-19 (TCRdb year 2020). Study-wide context: The collaborator samples originated in the United States, Italy and Spain and spanned the acute and convalescent phases of COVID-19. A freely available public database, intended as a resource for researchers studying the immune response to SARS-CoV-2, is where the repertoires were released. The material from the prospective study consisted of cDNA or gDNA derived from T cells, B-cell-depleted T cells, or PBMCs. Sample metadata almost always included a de-identified subject ID, COVID-19 status, age in years and sex. The dataset comprised deeply sampled blood TCRbeta repertoires from subjects exposed to, actively infected with, or recovered from COVID-19. Where available, HLA class I and class II types were taken from metadata supplied by the sample provider and were not determined by assay-based typing. Samples were obtained from the ongoing ImmuneRACE study (first 160 participants) and from about 1,300 subjects provided by 6 global collaborators.

At one collaborating source in Seattle, patients were enrolled during active infection and were followed longitudinally through the course of disease. The collaborating institutions used their own protocols to collect whole blood in K2EDTA tubes. Collaborator samples were shipped for TCRbeta analysis as frozen whole blood, isolated PBMCs, or DNA extracted from either sample type. Study-level results and caveats: The amount of clinical and demographic metadata varied by source and participant and was provided uncurated.

At the junction V is shortened by 3 bases and J by 5 bases; bases outside the gene matches: 6. The CDR3 numbers 14 residues from cysteine through phenylalanine. Only the CDR3 region is kept as DNA, spanning 42 bases read in frame from base 1. The germline V gene gives CDR1 as SNHLY and CDR2 as FYNNEI. TCRbeta CDR3 regions were amplified from genomic DNA using the immunoSEQ Assay, a bias-controlled multiplex PCR. The paper's processing steps were these. The number of nucleated cells in each sample was estimated by amplification of reference gene primers within the assay. Sequence reads were collapsed and filtered to measure the absolute abundance of every unique TCRbeta CDR3 rearrangement. For each sample, productive Simpson clonality was calculated as the square root of Simpson's diversity index over productive rearrangements. Held by TCRdb, this immuneACCESS table contains in-frame sequences only and omits some clones. Under half of the omission traces to an unresolved V gene where checked; the cause of the rest is unknown. V and J calls and clone size come straight from that table; D and trimming were deduced from the DNA. A total of around 200,000 clones appear in this sample, over 65% of them only once. The top ten hold 15% to 20% of the sample.

Sequences were obtained from peripheral blood. The chain links TRBV2 with TRBJ2-7, and 8 junction bases match TRBD2. The TCR was taken from an older person with COVID-19, enrolled during active disease. The CDR3 sequence is CASSDGGARDEQYF. DNA sequence: TGTGCCAGCAGTGACGGGGGGGCGAGGGACGAGCAGTACTTC.